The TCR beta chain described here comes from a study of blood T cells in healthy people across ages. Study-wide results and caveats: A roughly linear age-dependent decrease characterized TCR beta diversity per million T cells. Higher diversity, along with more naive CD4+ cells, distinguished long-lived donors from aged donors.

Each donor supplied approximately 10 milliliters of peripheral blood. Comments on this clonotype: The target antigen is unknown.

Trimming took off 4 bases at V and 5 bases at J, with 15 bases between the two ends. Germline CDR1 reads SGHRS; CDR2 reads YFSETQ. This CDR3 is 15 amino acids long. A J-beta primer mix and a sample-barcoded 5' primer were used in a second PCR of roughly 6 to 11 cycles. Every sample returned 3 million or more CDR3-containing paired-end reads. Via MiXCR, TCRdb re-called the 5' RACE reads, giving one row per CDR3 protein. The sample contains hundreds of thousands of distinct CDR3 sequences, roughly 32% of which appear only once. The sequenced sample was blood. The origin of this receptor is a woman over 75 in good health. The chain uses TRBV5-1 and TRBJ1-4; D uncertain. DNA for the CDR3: TGCGCCAGCAGCCCTTGGGGTGCCTCGAATGAAAAACTGTTTTTT. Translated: CASSPWGASNEKLFF.